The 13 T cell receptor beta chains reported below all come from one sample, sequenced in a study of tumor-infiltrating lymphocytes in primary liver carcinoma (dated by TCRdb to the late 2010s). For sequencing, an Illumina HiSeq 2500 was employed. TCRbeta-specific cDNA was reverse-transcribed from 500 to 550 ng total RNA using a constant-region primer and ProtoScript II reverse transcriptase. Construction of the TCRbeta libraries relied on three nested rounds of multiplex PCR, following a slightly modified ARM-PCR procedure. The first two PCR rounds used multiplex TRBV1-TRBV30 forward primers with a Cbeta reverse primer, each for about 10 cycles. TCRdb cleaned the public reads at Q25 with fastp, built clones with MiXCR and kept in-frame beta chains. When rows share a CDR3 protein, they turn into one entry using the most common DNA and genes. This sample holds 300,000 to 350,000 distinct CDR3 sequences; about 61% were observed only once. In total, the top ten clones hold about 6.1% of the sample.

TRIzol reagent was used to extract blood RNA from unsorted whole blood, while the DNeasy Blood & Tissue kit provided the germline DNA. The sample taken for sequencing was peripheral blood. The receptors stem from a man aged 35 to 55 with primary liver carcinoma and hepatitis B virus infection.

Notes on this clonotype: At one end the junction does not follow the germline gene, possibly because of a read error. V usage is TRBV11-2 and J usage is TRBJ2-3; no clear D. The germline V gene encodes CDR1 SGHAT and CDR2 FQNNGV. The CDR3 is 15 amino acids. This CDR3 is CASSLVGSNTDMQYF. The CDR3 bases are TGTGCCAGCAGCTTGGTAGGGTCTAACACAGATATGCAGTATTTT.

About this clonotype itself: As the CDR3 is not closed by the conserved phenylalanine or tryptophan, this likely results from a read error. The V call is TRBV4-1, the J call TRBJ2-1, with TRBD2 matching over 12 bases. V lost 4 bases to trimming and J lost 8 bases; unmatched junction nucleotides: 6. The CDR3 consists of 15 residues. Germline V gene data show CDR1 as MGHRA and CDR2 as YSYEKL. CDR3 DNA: TGCGCCAGCAGCCGGCTGACTAGCGGGAGCTATGAGCAGTTCCTC. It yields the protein CASSRLTSGSYEQFL.

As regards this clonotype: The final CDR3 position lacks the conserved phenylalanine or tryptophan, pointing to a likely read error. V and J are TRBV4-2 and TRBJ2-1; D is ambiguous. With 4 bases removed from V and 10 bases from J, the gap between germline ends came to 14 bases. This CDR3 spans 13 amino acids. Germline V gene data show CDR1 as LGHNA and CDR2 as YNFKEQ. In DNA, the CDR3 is TGTGCCAGCAGCCCGGAGACGAGTAAAGAGCAGTTCATC. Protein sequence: CASSPETSKEQFI.

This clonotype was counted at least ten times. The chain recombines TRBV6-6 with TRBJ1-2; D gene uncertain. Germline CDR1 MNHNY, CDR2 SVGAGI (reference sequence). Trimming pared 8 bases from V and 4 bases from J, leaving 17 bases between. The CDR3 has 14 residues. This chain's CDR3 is CASHDTGEGYGYTF. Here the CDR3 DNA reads TGTGCCAGCCACGATACCGGGGAGGGCTATGGCTACACCTTC.

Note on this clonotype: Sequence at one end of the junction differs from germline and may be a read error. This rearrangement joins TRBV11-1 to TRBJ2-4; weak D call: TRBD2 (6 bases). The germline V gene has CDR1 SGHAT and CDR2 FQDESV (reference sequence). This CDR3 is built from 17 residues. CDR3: CASSFPGTGGTKKIQYF. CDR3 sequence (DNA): TGTGCCAGCAGCTTTCCCGGGACTGGCGGGACCAAAAAGATTCAGTACTTC.

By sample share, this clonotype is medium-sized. CDR3 in DNA: TGTGCCAGCAGCTTAGAGTGGGATACGCAGTATTTT. Protein sequence: CASSLEWDTQYF. The chain has TRBV11-2 and TRBJ2-3, with D unresolved. Trimming pared 0 bases from V and 6 bases from J, leaving 4 bases between. Germline CDR1 is SGHAT and CDR2 is FQNNGV. The CDR3 sequence is 12 residues long.

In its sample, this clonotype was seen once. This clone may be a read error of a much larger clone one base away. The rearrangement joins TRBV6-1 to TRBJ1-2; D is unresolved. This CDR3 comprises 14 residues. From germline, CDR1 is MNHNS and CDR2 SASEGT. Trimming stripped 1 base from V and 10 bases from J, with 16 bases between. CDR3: CASSEEDPRPVYTF. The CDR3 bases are TGTGCCAGCAGTGAAGAGGACCCCCGGCCGGTCTACACCTTC.

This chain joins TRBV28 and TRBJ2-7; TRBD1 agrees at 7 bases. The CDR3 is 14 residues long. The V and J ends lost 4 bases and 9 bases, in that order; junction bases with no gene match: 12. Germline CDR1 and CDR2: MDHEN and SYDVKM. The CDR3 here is CASSSEQGFNGQYF. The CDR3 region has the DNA TGTGCCAGCAGTTCCGAACAGGGGTTCAACGGGCAGTACTTC.

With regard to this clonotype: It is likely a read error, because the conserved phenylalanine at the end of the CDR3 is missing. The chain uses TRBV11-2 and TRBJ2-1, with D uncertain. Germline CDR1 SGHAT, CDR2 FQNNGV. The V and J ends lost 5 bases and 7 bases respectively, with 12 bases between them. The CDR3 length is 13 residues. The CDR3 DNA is TGTGCCAGCAGCCCCCGAAACTTAAATGAGCAGTTCTTA. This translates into CASSPRNLNEQFL.

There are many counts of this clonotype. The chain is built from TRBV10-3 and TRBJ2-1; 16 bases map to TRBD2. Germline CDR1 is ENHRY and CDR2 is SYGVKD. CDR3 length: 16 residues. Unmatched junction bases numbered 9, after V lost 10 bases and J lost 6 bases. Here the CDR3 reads CATKPGLAGGFNEQFF. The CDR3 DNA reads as TGTGCCACTAAACCGGGACTAGCGGGAGGGTTCAATGAGCAGTTCTTC.

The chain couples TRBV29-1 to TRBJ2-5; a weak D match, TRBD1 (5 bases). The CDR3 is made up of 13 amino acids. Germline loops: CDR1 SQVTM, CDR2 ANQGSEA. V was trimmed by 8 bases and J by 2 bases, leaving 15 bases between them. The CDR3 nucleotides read TGCAGCTCTGGGCTCGGACAACAAGAGACCCAGTACTTC. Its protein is CSSGLGQQETQYF.

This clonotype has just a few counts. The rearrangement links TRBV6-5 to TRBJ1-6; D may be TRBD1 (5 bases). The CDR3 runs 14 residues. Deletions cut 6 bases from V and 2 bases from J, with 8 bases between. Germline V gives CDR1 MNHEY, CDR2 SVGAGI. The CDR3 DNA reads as TGTGCCAGCAGAAAACAGGCCTATAATTCACCCCTCCACTTT. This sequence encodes CASRKQAYNSPLHF.

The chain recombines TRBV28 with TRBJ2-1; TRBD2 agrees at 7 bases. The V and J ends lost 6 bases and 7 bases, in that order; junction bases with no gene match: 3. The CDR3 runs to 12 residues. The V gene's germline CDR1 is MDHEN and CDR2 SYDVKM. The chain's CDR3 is CASSVSGNEQFF. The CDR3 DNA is TGTGCCAGCAGCGTTAGCGGGAATGAGCAGTTCTTC.